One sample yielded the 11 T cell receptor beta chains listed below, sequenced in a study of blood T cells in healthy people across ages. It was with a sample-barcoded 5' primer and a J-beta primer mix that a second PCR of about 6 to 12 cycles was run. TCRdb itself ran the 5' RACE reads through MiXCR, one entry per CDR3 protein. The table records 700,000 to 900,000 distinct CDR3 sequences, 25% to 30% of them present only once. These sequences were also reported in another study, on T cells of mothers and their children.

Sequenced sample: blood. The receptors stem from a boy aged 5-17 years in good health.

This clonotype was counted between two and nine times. The CDR3 DNA reads as TGTGCCAGCAGTTACTCCGAGACAGGGGGTGGCTACACCTTC. Its translation: CASSYSETGGGYTF. This sequence joins TRBV6-5 and TRBJ1-2, with TRBD1 identical over 9 bases. The J segment lost 7 bases and the V segment lost 0 bases, leaving 3 bases of the junction unmatched. The V gene's germline CDR1 is MNHEY and CDR2 SVGAGI. The CDR3 is 14 amino acids.

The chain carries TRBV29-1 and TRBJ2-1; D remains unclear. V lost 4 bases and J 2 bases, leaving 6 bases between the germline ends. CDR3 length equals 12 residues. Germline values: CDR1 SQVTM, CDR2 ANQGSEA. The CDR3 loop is CSVGRPYNEQFF. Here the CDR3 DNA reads TGCAGCGTTGGCAGACCCTACAATGAGCAGTTCTTC.

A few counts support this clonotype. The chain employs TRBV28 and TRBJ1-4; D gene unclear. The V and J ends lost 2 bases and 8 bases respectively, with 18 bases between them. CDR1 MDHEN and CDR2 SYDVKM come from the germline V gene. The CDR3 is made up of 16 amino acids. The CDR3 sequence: CASSLNEGRTEEKLFF. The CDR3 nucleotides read TGTGCCAGCAGTTTAAACGAGGGTAGGACCGAGGAAAAACTGTTTTTT.

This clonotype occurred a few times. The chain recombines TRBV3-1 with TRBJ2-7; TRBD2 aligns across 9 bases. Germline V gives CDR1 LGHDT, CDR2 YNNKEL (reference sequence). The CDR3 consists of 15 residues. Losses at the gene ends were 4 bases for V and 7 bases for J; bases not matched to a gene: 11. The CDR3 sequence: CASSLKMGLAGEQYF. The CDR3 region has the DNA TGTGCCAGCAGCCTCAAGATGGGCCTAGCGGGGGAGCAGTACTTC.

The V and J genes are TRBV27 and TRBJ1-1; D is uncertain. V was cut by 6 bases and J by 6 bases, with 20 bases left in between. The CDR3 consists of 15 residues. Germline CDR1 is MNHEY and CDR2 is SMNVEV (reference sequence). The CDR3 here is CASSRTYSLDAEAFF. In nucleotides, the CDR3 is TGTGCCAGCAGCCGGACTTACTCCTTAGACGCTGAAGCTTTCTTT.

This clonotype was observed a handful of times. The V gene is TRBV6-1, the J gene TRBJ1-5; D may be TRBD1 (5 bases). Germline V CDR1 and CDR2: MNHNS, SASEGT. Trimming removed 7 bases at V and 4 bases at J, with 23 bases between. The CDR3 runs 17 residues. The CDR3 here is CASTLPPPGSWNQPQHF. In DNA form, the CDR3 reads TGTGCCAGCACTCTCCCTCCCCCAGGGAGTTGGAATCAGCCCCAGCATTTT.

The CDR3 region is CSASFDKTLHF. Written as DNA, the CDR3 is TGCAGTGCTTCATTCGACAAGACCCTCCACTTT. The chain recombines TRBV20-1 with TRBJ1-6; D uncertain. The germline V gene encodes CDR1 DFQATT and CDR2 SNEGSKA (reference sequence). CDR3 length: 11 amino acids. Trimming left V 5 bases short and J 14 bases short, with 13 bases between.

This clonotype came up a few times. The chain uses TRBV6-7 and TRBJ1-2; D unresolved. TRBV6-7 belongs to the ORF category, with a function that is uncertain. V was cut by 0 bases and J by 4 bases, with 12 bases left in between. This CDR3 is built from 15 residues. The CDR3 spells CASSYSNWDTYGYTF. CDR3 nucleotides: TGTGCCAGCAGTTACTCGAATTGGGATACCTATGGCTACACCTTC.

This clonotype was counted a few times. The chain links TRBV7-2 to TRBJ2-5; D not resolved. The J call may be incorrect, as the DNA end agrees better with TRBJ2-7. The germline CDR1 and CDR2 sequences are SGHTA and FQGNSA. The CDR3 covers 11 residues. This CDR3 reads CASSDGVEQYF. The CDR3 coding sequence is TGTGCCAGCAGCGACGGTGTCGAGCAGTACTTC.

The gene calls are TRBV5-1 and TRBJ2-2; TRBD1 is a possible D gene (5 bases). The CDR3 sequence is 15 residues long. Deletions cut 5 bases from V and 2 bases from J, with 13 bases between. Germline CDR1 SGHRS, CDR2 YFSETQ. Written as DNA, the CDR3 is TGCGCCAGCAGGGCAGGAACAGGAAACACCGGGGAGCTGTTTTTT. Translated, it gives CASRAGTGNTGELFF. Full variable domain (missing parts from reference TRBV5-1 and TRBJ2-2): KAGVTQTPRYLIKTRGQQVTLSCSPISGHRSVSWYQQTPGQGLQFLFEYFSETQRNKGNFPGRFSGRQFSNSRSEMNVSTLELGDSALYLCASRAGTGNTGELFFGEGSRLTVL.

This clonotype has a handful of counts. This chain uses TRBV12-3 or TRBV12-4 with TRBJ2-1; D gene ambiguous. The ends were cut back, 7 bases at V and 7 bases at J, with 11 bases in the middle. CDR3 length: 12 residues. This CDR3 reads CASTGFENEQFF. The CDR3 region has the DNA TGTGCCAGCACCGGATTTGAGAATGAGCAGTTCTTC.